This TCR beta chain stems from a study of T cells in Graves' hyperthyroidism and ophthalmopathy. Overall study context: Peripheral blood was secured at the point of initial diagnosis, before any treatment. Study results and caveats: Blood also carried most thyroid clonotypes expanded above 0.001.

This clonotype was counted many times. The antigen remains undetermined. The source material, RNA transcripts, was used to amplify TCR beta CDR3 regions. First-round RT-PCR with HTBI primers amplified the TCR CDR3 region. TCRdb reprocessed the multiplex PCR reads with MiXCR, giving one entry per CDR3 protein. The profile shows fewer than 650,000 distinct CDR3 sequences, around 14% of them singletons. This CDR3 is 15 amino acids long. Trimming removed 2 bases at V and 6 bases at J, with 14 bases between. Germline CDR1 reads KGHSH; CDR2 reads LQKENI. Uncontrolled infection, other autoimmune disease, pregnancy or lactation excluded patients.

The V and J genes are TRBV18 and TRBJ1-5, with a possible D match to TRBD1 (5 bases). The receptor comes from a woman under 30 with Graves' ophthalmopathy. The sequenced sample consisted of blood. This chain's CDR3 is CASSPSTAERQPQHF. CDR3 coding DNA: TGTGCCAGCTCACCATCGACAGCCGAGCGTCAGCCCCAGCATTTT.